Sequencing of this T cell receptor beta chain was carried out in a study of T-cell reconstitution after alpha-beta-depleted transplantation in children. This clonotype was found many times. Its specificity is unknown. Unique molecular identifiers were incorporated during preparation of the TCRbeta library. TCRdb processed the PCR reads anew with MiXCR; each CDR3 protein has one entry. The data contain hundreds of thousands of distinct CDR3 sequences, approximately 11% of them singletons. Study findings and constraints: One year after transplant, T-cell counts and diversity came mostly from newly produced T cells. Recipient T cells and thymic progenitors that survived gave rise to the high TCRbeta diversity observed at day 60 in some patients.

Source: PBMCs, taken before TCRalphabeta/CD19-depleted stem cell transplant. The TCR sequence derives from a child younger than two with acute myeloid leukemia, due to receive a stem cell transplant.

This chain's CDR3 is CASGEVSSETYEQYF. The CDR3, as DNA: TGTGCCAGCGGGGAGGTGTCCAGCGAGACCTACGAGCAGTACTTC. The chain links TRBV2 to TRBJ2-7, with D tentatively TRBD2 (6 bases). The CDR3 is made up of 15 amino acids. Germline lookup yields CDR1 SNHLY and CDR2 FYNNEI. The V end lost 8 bases, the J end lost 2 bases, and 19 bases lay between the germline ends.